These 9 T cell receptor beta chains were sequenced from one sample in a study of control samples from healthy donors and cancer patients. Assay used: immunoSEQ multiplex PCR; TCRdb lists only in-frame clones, some missing. Among approximately 52,000 clones listed, approximately 95% were seen once. The sequencing input was blood. The origin of the receptors is a woman under 30 in good health.

The chain recombines TRBV5-1 with TRBJ2-7, with D possibly TRBD2 on 6 matching bases. Germline V gene sequence: CDR1 SGHRS, CDR2 YFSETQ. V was cut by 4 bases and J by 7 bases, with 21 bases left in between. CDR3 length: 15 amino acids. In DNA form, the CDR3 reads TGCGCCAGCAGCCCGAGCGGGCCTGGTTCTGGGGAGCAGTACTTC. It specifies CASSPSGPGSGEQYF.

V is TRBV5-4 and J is TRBJ2-7; the match to TRBD2 covers 13 bases. The CDR3 is made up of 17 amino acids. From germline, CDR1 is SGHNT and CDR2 YYREEE (reference sequence). V lost 3 bases and J lost 3; bases outside the gene matches: 9. The CDR3 is CASSYRWTSGGYYEQYF. The DNA of the CDR3 is TGTGCCAGCAGCTACCGGTGGACTAGCGGGGGCTACTACGAGCAGTACTTC.

V and J are TRBV11-3 and TRBJ2-3; D possibly matches TRBD1 or TRBD2 (5 bases each). V gave up 4 bases and J gave up 0 bases, with 5 bases separating them. Germline V gene data show CDR1 as SGHNT and CDR2 as YENEEA. The CDR3 length is 13 residues. The CDR3 bases are TGTGCCAGCAGCTGGGACAGCACAGATACGCAGTATTTT. It translates to CASSWDSTDTQYF.

The gene calls are TRBV19 and TRBJ1-2; no definite D call. CDR3 length equals 11 residues. Trimming stripped 8 bases from V and 4 bases from J, with 8 bases between. Germline values: CDR1 LNHDA, CDR2 SQIVND (reference sequence). The CDR3 here is CASHTGYGYTF. The CDR3, as DNA: TGTGCCAGTCACACGGGCTATGGCTACACCTTC.

Written as DNA, the CDR3 is TGTGCCAGCTCACCAATACAGGGGTACGAGCAGTACTTC. Protein product: CASSPIQGYEQYF. The gene calls are TRBV18 and TRBJ2-7, with TRBD1 identical over 7 bases. The CDR3 has 13 amino acids. Germline trimming cut 2 bases from V and 4 bases from J; bases unmatched to any gene: 2. The V gene's germline CDR1 is KGHSH and CDR2 LQKENI.

The J gene is TRBJ2-1, the V gene TRBV6-1; 10 nucleotides match TRBD1. There are 15 residues in the CDR3. The V segment lost 1 base and the J segment 8 bases; nucleotides outside the gene matches: 5. CDR1 and CDR2 (germline): MNHNS, SASEGT. CDR3 coding DNA: TGTGCCAGCAGTGAAGGACAGGGGGCTTTCTATGAGCAGTTCTTC. It yields the protein CASSEGQGAFYEQFF.

This sequence joins TRBV30 and TRBJ1-3; D not resolved. Germline V gene data show CDR1 as GTSNPN and CDR2 as SVGIG (reference sequence). CDR3 length equals 14 residues. Trimming cost V 2 bases and J 0 bases, with 8 bases left between them. As DNA, the CDR3 is TGTGCCTGGAGTCCAGATTCCTCTGGAAACACCATATATTTT. Its protein product is CAWSPDSSGNTIYF.

The rearrangement joins TRBV18 to TRBJ2-5; tentative D call: TRBD1 (5 bases). This CDR3 is 14 amino acids long. The germline V and J ends were trimmed by 3 bases and 5 bases, with 13 bases remaining between them. Germline CDR1 and CDR2: KGHSH and LQKENI. DNA for the CDR3: TGTGCCAGCTCACCCGACAGCTCCAGGGAGACCCAGTACTTC. This encodes CASSPDSSRETQYF.

The chain has TRBV5-6 and TRBJ1-2; D gene ambiguous. This CDR3 has 14 amino acids. Germline V gene sequence: CDR1 SGHDT, CDR2 YYEEEE. The V end lost 4 bases, the J end lost 2 bases, and 12 bases lay between the germline ends. The CDR3 spells CASSLGYRNYGYTF. CDR3 bases: TGTGCCAGCAGCCTAGGCTACAGAAACTATGGCTACACCTTC.